This passage covers 8 T cell receptor beta chains from one sample sequenced in a study of shared clonotypes between healthy human individuals. CD45RO-negative CD8 cells positively selected for CCR7 made up the naive population, which excluded terminally differentiated effector memory CD45RA+ cells. Assay used: immunoSEQ multiplex PCR; TCRdb lists only in-frame clones, some missing. There are millions of clones in the sample; roughly 91% occur only once, and over 1.5% lies in the top ten. Sequenced: naive CD8+ T cells from PBMCs. The receptor source for this set is a man younger than 35 in good health. Some clones in this sample may be carry-over from other donors' samples.

This sequence joins TRBV5-1 and TRBJ1-1, with 7 bases lining up with TRBD1. This CDR3 has 16 residues. With V trimmed by 0 bases and J by 8 bases, 13 bases remained unmatched. CDR1 is SGHRS, CDR2 YFSETQ, per germline. CDR3 DNA: TGCGCCAGCAGCTTGGAAAGGGGGCGTCTTTTTGAGGAAGCTTTCTTT. It yields the protein CASSLERGRLFEEAFF.

The gene calls are TRBV4-1 and TRBJ2-7; 7 nucleotides line up with TRBD2. The CDR3 consists of 15 residues. The trim removed 0 bases at V and 6 bases at J, leaving 8 bases unmatched. Germline assignment: CDR1 MGHRA and CDR2 YSYEKL. CDR3 in DNA: TGCGCCAGCAGCCAAGAGCGCGTCAGGGAGGGCGAGCAGTACTTC. Translating gives CASSQERVREGEQYF.

This sequence joins TRBV7-7 and TRBJ1-3, with unresolved D. In germline, CDR1 is SSHAT, CDR2 FNYEAQ (reference sequence). CDR3 size: 15 residues. Trimming removed 2 bases at V and 0 bases at J, with 8 bases between. CDR3 bases: TGTGCCAGCAGCTTAACCCCCGGCTCTGGAAACACCATATATTTT. Amino acid sequence: CASSLTPGSGNTIYF.

V usage is TRBV11-2 and J usage is TRBJ1-2; D remains unclear. The CDR3 has 14 residues. Germline assignment: CDR1 SGHAT and CDR2 FQNNGV. The germline V and J ends were trimmed by 4 bases and 8 bases, with 17 bases remaining between them. CDR3 region: CASSSWTDLVGYTF. The CDR3, as DNA: TGTGCCAGCAGCTCCTGGACTGACTTGGTGGGCTACACCTTC.

The chain couples TRBV5-1 to TRBJ2-7; 8 bases map to TRBD1. CDR3 length: 13 residues. V shed 3 bases and J 6 bases; nucleotides not matched to a gene: 5. Germline CDR1 and CDR2: SGHRS and YFSETQ. CDR3 in DNA: TGCGCCAGCAGCTGGACAGGGTTTGGCGAGCAGTACTTC. This gives the protein CASSWTGFGEQYF.

The chain employs TRBV2 and TRBJ1-2, with D unclear. V was trimmed by 6 bases and J by 8 bases, leaving 10 bases between them. Per the germline V gene, CDR1 is SNHLY and CDR2 is FYNNEI. The CDR3 totals 11 residues. The CDR3 reads CASRANNGYTF. CDR3 coding DNA: TGTGCCAGCAGGGCCAATAACGGCTACACCTTC.

The V gene is TRBV19, the J gene TRBJ2-5; no clear D gene. The CDR3 runs to 13 residues. Trimming shortened V by 5 bases and J by 5 bases, and 12 bases separated the two germline ends. The V gene's germline CDR1 is LNHDA and CDR2 SQIVND (reference sequence). The CDR3 nucleotides are TGTGCCAGTAGTTACAGTCCAGCGGAGACCCAGTACTTC. It translates to CASSYSPAETQYF.

The chain has TRBV28 and TRBJ1-1; 8 bases map to TRBD1. There are 17 residues in the CDR3. V dropped 3 bases and J dropped 1; count of bases not matched to a gene: 10. Germline CDR1 reads MDHEN; CDR2 reads SYDVKM. The CDR3 loop reads CASSFPSPDRENTEAFF. Written as DNA, the CDR3 is TGTGCCAGCAGTTTCCCAAGTCCGGACAGGGAGAACACTGAAGCTTTCTTT.